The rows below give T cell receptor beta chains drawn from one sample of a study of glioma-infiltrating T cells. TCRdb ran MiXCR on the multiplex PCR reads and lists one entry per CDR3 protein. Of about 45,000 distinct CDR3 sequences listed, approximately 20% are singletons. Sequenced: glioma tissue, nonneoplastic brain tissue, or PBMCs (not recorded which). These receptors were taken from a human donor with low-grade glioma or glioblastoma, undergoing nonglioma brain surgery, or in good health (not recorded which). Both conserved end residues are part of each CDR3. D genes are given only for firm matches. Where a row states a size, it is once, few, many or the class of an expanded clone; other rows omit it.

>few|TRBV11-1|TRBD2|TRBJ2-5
TGTGCCAGCAGCTTGACGGGAGGAGGAAAAGAGACCCAGTACTTC
CASSLTGGGKETQYF
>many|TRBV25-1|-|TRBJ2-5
TGTGCCAGCAGTGAATTCCTAACGGAAGAGACCCAGTACTTC
CASSEFLTEETQYF
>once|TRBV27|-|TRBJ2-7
TGTGCCAGCAGGATCACAGTGGGGAACTACGAACAGTACTTC
CASRITVGNYEQYF
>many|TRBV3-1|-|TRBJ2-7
TGTGCCAGCAGCAAACAGGGTCTCTTCTACGAGCAGTACTTC
CASSKQGLFYEQYF
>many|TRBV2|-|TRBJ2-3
TGTGCCAGCAGTGCTCTGGGCGCAGATACGCAGTATTTT
CASSALGADTQYF
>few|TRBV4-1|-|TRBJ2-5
TGCGCCAGCAGCCAAGATTATACTGGGAAAGAGACCCAGTACTTC
CASSQDYTGKETQYF
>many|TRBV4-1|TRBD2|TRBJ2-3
TGCGCCAGCAGCCAATACGGGGGGAGCACAGATACGCAGTATTTT
CASSQYGGSTDTQYF
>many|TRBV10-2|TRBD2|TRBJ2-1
TGCGCCACCAGACTAGCGGAGTACAATGAGCAGTTCTTC
CATRLAEYNEQFF
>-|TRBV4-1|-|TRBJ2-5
TGCGCCAGCAGTCTGACAGCGGTGCAAGAGACCCAGTACTTC
CASSLTAVQETQYF
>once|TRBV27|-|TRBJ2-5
TGTGCCAGCAGCACCGGCCCCCAAGAGGCCCAGTACTTC
CASSTGPQEAQYF
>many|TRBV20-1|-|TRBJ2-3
TGCAGTGCTAGGGCAACAGATACGCAGTATTTT
CSARATDTQYF
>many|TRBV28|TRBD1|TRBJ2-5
TGTGCCAGCAGTCAAGACAGGGCGGATAGTGAAGAGACCCAGTACTTC
CASSQDRADSEETQYF
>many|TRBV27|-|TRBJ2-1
TGTGCCAGCAGTTTAACTCTCGGGCTTACATACAATGAGCAGTTCTTC
CASSLTLGLTYNEQFF
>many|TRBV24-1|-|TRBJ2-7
TGTGCCACCAGTGACCTCTTCAGGAGCTCCTACGAGCAGTACTTC
CATSDLFRSSYEQYF
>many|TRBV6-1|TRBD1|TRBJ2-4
TGTGCCAGCAGTGAATTGCGACAGGGAAACATTCAGTACTTC
CASSELRQGNIQYF
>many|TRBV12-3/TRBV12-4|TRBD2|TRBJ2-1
TGTGCCAGCAGTTTCCTAGCGGGGGGTAATGAGCAGTTCTTC
CASSFLAGGNEQFF
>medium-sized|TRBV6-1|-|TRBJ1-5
TGTGCCAGCAGTGAAGTTGGAGGGGGTAGCAATCAGCCCCAGCATTTT
CASSEVGGGSNQPQHF
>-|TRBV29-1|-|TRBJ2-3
TGCAGCGTTTGGCAGGCCTCTAGCACAGATACGCAGTATTTT
CSVWQASSTDTQYF
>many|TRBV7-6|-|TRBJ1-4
TGTGCCAGCAGCTTAGATCGGCTGGAAAAACTGTTTTTT
CASSLDRLEKLFF
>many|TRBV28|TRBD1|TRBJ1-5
TGTGCCAGCAGTTGGGGAACAGGGGGAGGGAATCAGCCCCAGCATTTT
CASSWGTGGGNQPQHF
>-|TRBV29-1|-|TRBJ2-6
TGCAGCGTCTACAGCTCTGGGGCCAACGTCCTGACTTTC
CSVYSSGANVLTF
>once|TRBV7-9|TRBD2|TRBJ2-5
TGTGCCAGCAGCTTTGAAGTCGGGAGGGCCGGGACCCAGTACTTC
CASSFEVGRAGTQYF
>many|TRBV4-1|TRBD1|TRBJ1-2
TGCGCCAGCAGCCAAGATAGGGACAGGGGATATGGCTACACCTTC
CASSQDRDRGYGYTF
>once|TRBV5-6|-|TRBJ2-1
TGTGCCAGCAGCCCCGTCTGGCTTGCGGGCTACAATGAGCAGTTCTTC
CASSPVWLAGYNEQFF
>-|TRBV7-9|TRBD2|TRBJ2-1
TGTGCCAGCAGTCCGGGACTAGCGGGAACCCCAGCGCGATACAATGAGCAGTTCTTC
CASSPGLAGTPARYNEQFF